The 9 T cell receptor beta chains below come from one sample, sequenced in a study of radiotherapy plus CTLA-4 blockade in lung cancer. Profiled with immunoSEQ multiplex PCR; TCRdb holds only in-frame clones, not every one. This sample has tens of thousands of clones; 70% to 85% occur once, and the top ten carry about 0.79%. Here the sequenced sample was peripheral blood, taken from a patient treated with radiotherapy plus ipilimumab. All receptors derive from a human donor with non-small cell lung cancer who had stable disease on radiotherapy plus ipilimumab.

The chain employs TRBV29-1 and TRBJ2-3; the D call may be TRBD1 or TRBD2 (5 bases each). The CDR3 covers 15 residues. Trimming cost V 3 bases and J 0 bases, with 13 bases left between them. Germline V gene lookup returns CDR1 SQVTM and CDR2 ANQGSEA. CDR3 sequence (DNA): TGCAGCGTTGATTTGGGGGTCTCTAGCACAGATACGCAGTATTTT. Amino acids: CSVDLGVSSTDTQYF.

The rearrangement uses TRBV19 and TRBJ1-2; D gene unclear. V was trimmed by 3 bases and J by 4 bases, leaving 12 bases between them. The CDR3 has 14 residues. Germline values: CDR1 LNHDA, CDR2 SQIVND (reference sequence). CDR3 residues: CASSIRRNLYGYTF. The CDR3 region has the DNA TGTGCCAGTAGTATTAGGAGAAATCTCTATGGCTACACCTTC. Full variable domain (missing parts from reference TRBV19 and TRBJ1-2): DGGITQSPKYLFRKEGQNVTLSCEQNLNHDAMYWYRQDPGQGLRLIYYSQIVNDFQKGDIAEGYSVSREKKESFPLTVTSAQKNPTAFYLCASSIRRNLYGYTFGSGTRLTVV.

The V call is TRBV30, the J call TRBJ1-1; 7 bases line up with TRBD1. The V and J ends lost 3 bases and 6 bases, in that order; junction bases with no gene match: 13. Germline CDR1 is GTSNPN and CDR2 is SVGIG (reference sequence). This CDR3 is 15 amino acids long. In DNA form, the CDR3 reads TGTGCCTGGAGGGATCCGGGCAGGGGGTATCCTGAAGCTTTCTTT. Translating gives CAWRDPGRGYPEAFF.

V and J are TRBV5-4 and TRBJ2-1, with TRBD2 matching 9 bases. After removal of 0 bases from V and 3 bases from J, the junction contained 16 bases not matched to a gene. CDR3 size: 20 residues. The germline CDR1 and CDR2 sequences are SGHNT and YYREEE (reference sequence). CDR3: CASSLGGRDVAGAGYNEQFF. The CDR3 region has the DNA TGTGCCAGCAGCTTGGGGGGCAGGGATGTAGCGGGAGCGGGCTACAATGAGCAGTTCTTC.

The chain recombines TRBV19 with TRBJ2-7, with a possible D match to TRBD1 (5 bases). The CDR3 extends over 15 amino acids. Trimming shortened V by 10 bases and J by 2 bases, and 21 bases separated the two germline ends. Germline V gene data show CDR1 as LNHDA and CDR2 as SQIVND (reference sequence). The CDR3 protein is CATVSWQGLTYEQYF. CDR3 in DNA: TGTGCCACCGTGTCCTGGCAGGGCCTTACCTACGAGCAGTACTTC.

The rearrangement joins TRBV9 to TRBJ1-3; D is undetermined. The V and J ends lost 6 bases and 0 bases respectively, with 13 bases between them. Germline CDR1 reads SGDLS; CDR2 reads YYNGEE. This CDR3 spans 15 amino acids. The CDR3 nucleotides are TGTGCCAGCAAGGTGCCCCTACTCTCTGGAAACACCATATATTTT. Residues: CASKVPLLSGNTIYF. Drawing the rest from reference TRBV9 and TRBJ1-3, the complete variable domain is DSGVTQTPKHLITATGQRVTLRCSPRSGDLSVYWYQQSLDQGLQFLIQYYNGEERAKGNILERFSAQQFPDLHSELNLSSLELGDSALYFCASKVPLLSGNTIYFGEGSWLTVV.

This clone was seen just once. The V call is TRBV7-3, the J call TRBJ2-6; 7 bases map to TRBD1. This CDR3 spans 16 amino acids. Unmatched junction bases numbered 6, after V lost 5 bases and J lost 2 bases. CDR1 SGHTA and CDR2 FQGTGA come from the germline V gene. CDR3 in DNA: TGTGCCAGCAGCGGGATGACAGGGACTGGGGCCAACGTCCTGACTTTC. This translates into CASSGMTGTGANVLTF.

This sequence joins TRBV11-3 and TRBJ1-1; TRBD1 agrees at 11 bases. V lost 4 bases and J lost 8; bases outside the gene matches: 3. This CDR3 has 13 amino acids. Germline CDR1 reads SGHNT; CDR2 reads YENEEA. CDR3 protein: CASSSRTGGEAFF. The CDR3 DNA follows: TGTGCCAGCAGCTCCCGGACAGGGGGCGAAGCTTTCTTT.

For the CDR3, the DNA is TGTGCCAGCAGCCAAGGGACAGACGTTAGCAATCAGCCCCAGCATTTT. Its translation: CASSQGTDVSNQPQHF. The J gene is TRBJ1-5, the V gene TRBV7-9, with 7 nucleotides matching TRBD1. The CDR3 has 16 amino acids. Germline V gene sequence: CDR1 SEHNR, CDR2 FQNEAQ (reference sequence). Trimming removed 5 bases from V and 0 bases from J; junction bases left unmatched: 7.